This TCR beta chain was identified during a study of blood T cell repertoires in COVID-19. The CDR3 loop spans 16 amino acids. V was clipped by 5 bases and J by 7 bases; unmatched bases: 9. The germline CDR1 and CDR2 sequences are LNHDA and SQIVND (reference sequence). Sequencing was performed with immunoSEQ multiplex PCR; in TCRdb, only in-frame clones are kept and a portion is missing. Here the sample spans about 220,000 clones, about 90% being singletons. The genes are TRBV19 and TRBJ2-1; 12 bases agree with TRBD2. Sequences were obtained from peripheral blood. The TCR comes from a man aged 40-50 years with active or convalescent COVID-19. CDR3: CASSPGLAGGGNEQFF. The CDR3 coding sequence is TGTGCCAGTAGTCCGGGACTAGCGGGTGGTGGGAATGAGCAGTTCTTC.